This paragraph covers one T cell receptor beta chain sequence. The sample holds many counts of this clonotype. No cognate antigen has been identified for it. The record has no base qualities; no much larger clone is one base away. The sample originates from a study of regulatory T cells in long-lasting Graves disease (dated by TCRdb to the early 2020s). For context, the study as a whole: Persistent Graves' disease was defined as antithyroid drug treatment for over 5 years with persistently positive TSH receptor autoantibodies. This study used TCR sequencing and RNA sequencing of peripheral blood to compare persistent Graves' disease patients against newly diagnosed Graves' disease patients. The study took place in China and was registered as a clinical trial. TCR sequencing covered 13 persistent and some 20 newly diagnosed Graves' disease patients, around 33 samples in total. In the clinical cohort, patients with persistent Graves' disease had used antithyroid drugs for an average of roughly 10 years.

General study outcomes and caveats: The authors noted that the small sample size was a limitation that may lower accuracy. Only peripheral blood was studied, because thyroid tissue, the primary lesion, was inaccessible. Persistent disease showed preferential use of TRBV28, TRBJ1-2 and TRBJ2-5, whereas newly diagnosed disease favored TRBV20-1 and TRBJ2-1. More public clonotypes were shared among persistent patients (roughly 2,900) than among newly diagnosed patients (966). Lower TCR Shannon entropy and fewer highly expanded clones were observed in persistent Graves' disease patients than in newly diagnosed patients, which suggested clonal expansion. Sequencing and analysis were restricted to the TCR beta chain.

Compared with germline, V lacks 5 bases and J lacks 3 bases; bases without a gene match: 9. The CDR3 spans 15 residues, from the cysteine through the phenylalanine. The entry retains the CDR3 DNA only, 45 bases that are in frame from base 1. CDR1 and CDR2 were assigned from the germline V gene as SGHTA and FQGNSA. Libraries were made using multiplex PCR. The reads were generated on an Illumina HiSeq 4000. To build TCR beta libraries, CDR3 regions were amplified by Arm-PCR using iRepertoire HTBI primers. Before sequencing, the PCR products underwent gel purification. The original pipeline was this. Across samples, roughly 60 TRBV and roughly 15 TRBJ segments were identified and used for gene usage analysis of CDR3 amino acid clonotypes. Filtered high-quality paired reads were merged into contigs using COPE and FqMerger. BLAST was used to align contigs to IMGT TRBV, TRBD and TRBJ reference genes, with CDR3 defined following IMGT. Any clonotype with a frequency above 0.1% was counted as a highly expanded clone. Repertoire diversity was measured by Shannon entropy, and V-J evenness by the Gini coefficient. A clonotype found in more than one individual was treated as public. The raw public reads went through TCRdb reprocessing: fastp at Q25, MiXCR clone calling, in-frame beta chains kept. Identical CDR3 proteins give one entry, which carries the most common genes and DNA. The V and J calls reflect TCRdb's pipeline rather than the authors' work. The sample table shows roughly 450,000 distinct CDR3 sequences, and around 20% are seen once. The biggest ten clones account for about 7.8% of the sample.

The time point label of this sample denotes: persistent/refractory GD, antithyroid drugs over 5 years with positive TRAb. For both TCR sequencing and RNA sequencing, RNA was extracted from PBMCs in TRIzol. The diagnosis of Graves' disease was made according to American Thyroid Association guidelines. Patients were recruited from an endocrinology department in Xi'an, China. Each patient gave around 9.2 milliliters of peripheral blood, collected in an EDTA anticoagulant tube. PBMCs were isolated by Ficoll Paque Plus density gradient separation without further T cell sorting. An Agilent 2100 Bioanalyzer and agarose gel were used to check RNA quality, while a NanoDrop 2000 measured RNA concentration.

The starting material was peripheral blood mononuclear cells (PBMCs), obtained when the disease was refractory, from a patient treated with antithyroid drugs. Rearrangement joined TRBV7-2 to TRBJ1-1, with TRBD1 identical over 7 junction bases. The TCR comes from a female donor with Graves disease. The DNA reads as follows: TGTGCCAGCAGCACACAGGGGAGGTGGGACACTGAAGCTTTCTTT. It specifies CASSTQGRWDTEAFF. Here the CDR3 is joined to the reference TRBV7-2 and TRBJ1-1 genes, and the full variable domain is: GAGVSQSPSNKVTEKGKDVELRCDPISGHTALYWYRQSLGQGLEFLIYFQGNSAPDKSGLPSDRFSAERTGGSVSTLTIQRTQQEDSAVYLCASSTQGRWDTEAFFGQGTRLTVV.